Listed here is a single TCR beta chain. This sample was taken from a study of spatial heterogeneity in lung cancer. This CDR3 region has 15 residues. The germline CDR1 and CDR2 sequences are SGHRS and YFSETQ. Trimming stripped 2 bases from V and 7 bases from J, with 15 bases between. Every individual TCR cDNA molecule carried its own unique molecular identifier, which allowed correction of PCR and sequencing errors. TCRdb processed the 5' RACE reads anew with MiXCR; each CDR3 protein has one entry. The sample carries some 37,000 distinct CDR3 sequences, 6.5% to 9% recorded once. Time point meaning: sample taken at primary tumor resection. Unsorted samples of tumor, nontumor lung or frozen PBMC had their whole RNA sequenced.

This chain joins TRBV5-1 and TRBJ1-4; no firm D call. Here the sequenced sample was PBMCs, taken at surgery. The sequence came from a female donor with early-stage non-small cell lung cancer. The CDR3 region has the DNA TGCGCCAGCAGCTTTGGGTCGGGGTTTGGTGAAAAACTGTTTTTT. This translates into CASSFGSGFGEKLFF.